The TCR beta chain under discussion was sequenced for a study of CD8+CD57+ T cells in acquired aplastic anemia (dated by TCRdb to 2017 to 2018). Regarding the research as a whole: Extracted DNA from sorted CD4+ and CD8+ cells averaged approximately 3 ug, ranging from roughly 0.17 to 27.4 ug. A CD8+CD57+ expansion meant a frequency higher than the mean frequency seen in healthy subjects. The paper as a whole reports these results and caveats: Patients and healthy controls showed no significant difference in CD8+ Simpson's diversity (P=0.060). Roughly 31 CD8+ CDR3 sequences were shared between patients and controls but appeared highly expressed in patients and within their immunodominant clones.

Flow cytometry had shown CD8+CD57+ cell expansion in the patients selected for sequencing. Every patient had severe acquired aplastic anemia, diagnosed using the International Study of Aplastic Anemia and Agranulocytosis and Camitta criteria. At the time blood was sampled, none of the patients had received any therapy. In the study, sorted CD4+ and CD8+ blood T cells from patients with severe aplastic anemia and from healthy subjects underwent deep sequencing of TCR repertoires. Patients were enrolled in the USA under clinicaltrials.gov protocols 00001620, 01623167, 00001397, 00071045, 00081523 and 00961064. Ficoll-Paque density gradient centrifugation was used to isolate peripheral blood mononuclear cells. Before DNA extraction, CD4+ and CD8+ T cells were sorted by FACS or by magnetic beads. This clonotype was seen once. Its antigen is not yet known. Base qualities are not recorded, but no much larger clone differs from it by a single base. A single read constitutes weak evidence.

Genomic DNA was used as template for profiling of TCR beta VDJ combinations and CDR3 sequences. An Illumina HiSeq 2000 was the platform used for TCR repertoire sequencing. The original methods were these. TRBV/TRBJ rearrangement plots, CDR3 size and DJ length profiles, and Simpson's diversity index were used to evaluate the repertoires. Whichever DNA sequence was most abundant in the deep sequencing data was defined as the immunodominant clone. CDR3 amino acid sequences were checked for sharing between subjects and were compared against published repertoires and the VDJdb database. TCRdb trimmed public reads at Q25 via fastp, called clones via MiXCR and kept in-frame beta chains. When rows share a CDR3 protein, they turn into one entry using the most common DNA and genes. These V and J calls are TCRdb output, not the study's own analysis. In all, the sample holds 150,000 to 180,000 distinct CDR3 sequences, and roughly 54% of those were seen once. Of the sample, around 12% is held by the ten largest clones.

Inclusive of the bounding cysteine and phenylalanine, the CDR3 is 14 residues long. Solely the CDR3 DNA is kept, with 42 bases framed from the first base. In the germline V gene (reference sequence), CDR1 corresponds to DFQATT and CDR2 to SNEGSKA. Unmatched junction bases come to 6, with V trimmed by 5 bases and J by 3 bases. The sequence was collected from a human donor with aplastic anemia. The sequence is built from TRBV20-1 and TRBJ2-1, and 8 bases in between align with TRBD1. The sample was sorted CD4+, CD8+, or CD8+CD57+ T cells (not recorded which) from PBMCs. The bases are TGCAGTGCTCCCGGGACAGGCCTCTACAATGAGCAGTTCTTC. It specifies CSAPGTGLYNEQFF.